This TCR beta chain originates from a study of human T cells and chemical hapten exposure. As for the study in general: All through the approximately 22-week study, the scalp of each patient received diphenylcyclopropenone doses weekly.

Time point noted: pre-sensitization, week 0. Indicated treatment: therapeutic diphenylcyclopropenone sensitization with weekly scalp DPC. TCRdb independently ran MiXCR on the RACE reads; one entry per CDR3 protein. The data hold more than 250,000 distinct CDR3 sequences, with approximately 8.4% observed a single time. From germline, CDR1 is SGHDT and CDR2 YYEEEE. CDR3 size: 12 residues. The V end was cut by 1 base, the J end by 4 bases, with 6 bases between. Sequenced material: whole blood, taken in connection with sensitization to the hapten diphenylcyclopropenone (DPC). The sequence came from a woman in her forties with alopecia areata. Some clones in this sample may be carry-over from other donors' samples. The V gene is TRBV5-6, the J gene TRBJ2-7; D is ambiguous. As DNA, the CDR3 is TGTGCCAGCAGCTTGTTGCGTTACGAGCAGTACTTC. It specifies CASSLLRYEQYF. Full variable domain (missing parts from reference TRBV5-6 and TRBJ2-7): DAGVTQSPTHLIKTRGQQVTLRCSPKSGHDTVSWYQQALGQGPQFIFQYYEEEERQRGNFPDRFSGHQFPNYSSELNVNALLLGDSALYLCASSLLRYEQYFGPGTRLTVT.